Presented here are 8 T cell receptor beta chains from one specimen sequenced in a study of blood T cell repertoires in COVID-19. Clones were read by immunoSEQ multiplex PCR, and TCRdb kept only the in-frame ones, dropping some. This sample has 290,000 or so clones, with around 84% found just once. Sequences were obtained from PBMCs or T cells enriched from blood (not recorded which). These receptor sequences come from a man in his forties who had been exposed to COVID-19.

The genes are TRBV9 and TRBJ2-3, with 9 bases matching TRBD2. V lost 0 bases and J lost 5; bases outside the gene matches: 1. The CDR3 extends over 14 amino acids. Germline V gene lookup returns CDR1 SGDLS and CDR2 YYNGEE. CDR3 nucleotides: TGTGCCAGCAGCGTAGAGACTAGCGGAGATACGCAGTATTTT. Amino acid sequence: CASSVETSGDTQYF.

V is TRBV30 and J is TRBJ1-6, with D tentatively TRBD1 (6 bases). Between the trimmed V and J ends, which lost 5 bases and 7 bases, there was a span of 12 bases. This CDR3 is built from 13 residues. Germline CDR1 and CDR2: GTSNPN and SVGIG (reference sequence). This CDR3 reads CAWHRARNSPLHF. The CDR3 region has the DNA TGTGCCTGGCACAGGGCTCGGAATTCACCCCTCCACTTT.

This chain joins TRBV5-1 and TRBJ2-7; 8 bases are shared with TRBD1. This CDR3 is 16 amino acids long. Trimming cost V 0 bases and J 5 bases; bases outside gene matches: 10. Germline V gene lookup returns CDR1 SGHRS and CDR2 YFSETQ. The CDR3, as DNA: TGCGCCAGCAGCTTGGTTGCCGGGACAGGTCTCAACGAGCAGTACTTC. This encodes CASSLVAGTGLNEQYF.

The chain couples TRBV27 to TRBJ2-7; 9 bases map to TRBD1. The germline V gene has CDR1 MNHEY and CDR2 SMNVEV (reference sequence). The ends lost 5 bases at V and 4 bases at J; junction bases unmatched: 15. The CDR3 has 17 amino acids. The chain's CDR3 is CASSNTSGTGRSYEQYF. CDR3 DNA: TGTGCCAGCAGTAACACCTCCGGGACAGGGAGATCGTACGAGCAGTACTTC.

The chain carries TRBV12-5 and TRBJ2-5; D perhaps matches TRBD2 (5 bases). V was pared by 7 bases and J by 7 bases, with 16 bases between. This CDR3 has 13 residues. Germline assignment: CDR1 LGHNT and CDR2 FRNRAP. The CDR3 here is CASAVDSRGTQYF. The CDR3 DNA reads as TGTGCTAGTGCCGTGGACTCTAGAGGGACCCAGTACTTC.

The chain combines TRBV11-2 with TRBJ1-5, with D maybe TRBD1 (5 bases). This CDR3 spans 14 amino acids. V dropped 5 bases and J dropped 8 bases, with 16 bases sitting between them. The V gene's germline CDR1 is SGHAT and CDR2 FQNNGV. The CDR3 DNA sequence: TGTGCCAGCAGCGCTATGGGGGGACGGGAGCCCCAGCATTTT. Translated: CASSAMGGREPQHF.

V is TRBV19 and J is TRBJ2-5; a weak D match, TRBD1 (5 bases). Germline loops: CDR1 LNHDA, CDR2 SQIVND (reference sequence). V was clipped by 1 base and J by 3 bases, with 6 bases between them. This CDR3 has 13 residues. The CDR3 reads CASSIGQKETQYF. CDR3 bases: TGTGCCAGTAGTATAGGACAGAAAGAGACCCAGTACTTC.

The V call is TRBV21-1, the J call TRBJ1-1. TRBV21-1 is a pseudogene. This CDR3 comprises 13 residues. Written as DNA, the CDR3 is TGTGCCAGCAGCTCCTACCGTGGCACTGAAGCTTTCTTT. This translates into CASSSYRGTEAFF.